This is a list of T cell receptor beta chains from one sample in a study of T cells after yellow fever vaccination. MiXCR was run by TCRdb on the 5' RACE reads, yielding one entry per CDR3 protein. The data contain approximately 34,000 distinct CDR3 sequences, around 6.7% of them singletons. Here the sequenced sample was PBMCs, either bulk or a sorted T-cell subset (CD4+, CD8+, memory, or dextramer-sorted; not recorded which), taken on the day of the first yellow fever vaccination. These receptors came from a man aged 18 to 29 who received the YFV17D yellow fever vaccine. Each CDR3 is given with its conserved first and last residue. Each record gives: J gene, D gene, V gene, clone size, CDR3 protein, CDR3 DNA. The D gene is left open where the match is weak. Clone sizes are given selectively: once, few, many, or a class where the clone is expanded.

TRBJ2-2,-,TRBV5-1,many,CASSLLVNTGELFF,TGCGCCAGCAGCTTACTAGTAAACACCGGGGAGCTGTTTTTT
TRBJ1-2,-,TRBV20-1,many,CSADRGANGYTF,TGCAGTGCCGATAGGGGCGCGAATGGCTACACCTTC
TRBJ1-6,-,TRBV20-1,-,CSARGGVGSSYNSPLHF,TGCAGCGCTAGAGGTGGTGTTGGGAGCTCCTATAATTCACCCCTCCACTTT
TRBJ1-6,-,TRBV3-1,many,CASSQGVRGRNSPLHF,TGTGCCAGCAGCCAGGGGGTTCGGGGACGGAATTCACCCCTCCACTTT
TRBJ2-7,-,TRBV18,many,CASSPRPGRSYEQYF,TGTGCCAGCTCACCCCGACCGGGTCGTTCCTACGAGCAGTACTTC
TRBJ1-2,-,TRBV12-3/TRBV12-4,many,CASSLGPTGGYTF,TGTGCCAGCAGTTTGGGACCCACAGGTGGCTACACCTTC
TRBJ2-5,TRBD2,TRBV7-2,medium-sized,CASSLDGTSGETQYF,TGTGCCAGCAGCTTAGACGGGACTAGCGGGGAGACCCAGTACTTC
TRBJ2-1,-,TRBV6-5,few,CASRAGNEQFF,TGTGCCAGCAGGGCGGGGAATGAGCAGTTCTTC
TRBJ2-2,-,TRBV10-3,many,CAISEGRERGTGELFF,TGTGCCATCAGTGAGGGTCGGGAGCGAGGCACCGGGGAGCTGTTTTTT
TRBJ2-7,-,TRBV7-3,many,CASSLRRGQEQYF,TGTGCCAGCAGCTTAAGGCGGGGGCAGGAGCAGTACTTC
TRBJ2-1,TRBD2,TRBV29-1,few,CSVGPPLGLAGGPIGSYNEQFF,TGCAGCGTTGGACCCCCCCTGGGACTAGCGGGGGGGCCCATCGGCTCCTACAATGAGCAGTTCTTC
TRBJ2-1,TRBD2,TRBV5-4,many,CASSFGGAYEQFF,TGTGCCAGCAGCTTCGGGGGGGCATATGAGCAGTTCTTC
TRBJ1-1,-,TRBV7-8,many,CASSLRGRLGRTFTEAFF,TGTGCCAGCAGCTTACGGGGCAGGCTAGGTAGGACTTTCACTGAAGCTTTCTTT
TRBJ2-1,-,TRBV5-1,many,CASGHKSGDTNEQFF,TGCGCCAGCGGACACAAAAGCGGGGACACCAATGAGCAGTTCTTC
TRBJ2-3,TRBD1,TRBV3-1,many,CASSQQTGALQYF,TGTGCCAGCAGCCAACAAACAGGGGCCCTCCAGTATTTT
TRBJ1-1,TRBD1,TRBV28,many,CASSLWADRGNTEAFF,TGTGCCAGCAGTTTATGGGCCGACAGGGGGAACACTGAAGCTTTCTTT
TRBJ1-5,-,TRBV24-1,many,CATSTTDHNQPQHF,TGTGCCACCAGTACAACAGATCATAATCAGCCCCAGCATTTT
TRBJ1-6,-,TRBV12-3/TRBV12-4,many,CASTPALGSNNSPLHF,TGTGCCAGCACTCCCGCTTTGGGCAGTAATAATTCACCCCTCCACTTT
TRBJ2-1,TRBD2,TRBV7-2,-,CASSLLAGGREQFF,TGTGCCAGCAGCTTATTAGCGGGGGGGCGTGAGCAGTTCTTC
TRBJ2-2,-,TRBV23-1,few,CASSPDDLFDRDHNGELFF,TGCGCCAGCAGTCCAGACGACCTGTTTGACCGGGACCACAACGGGGAGCTGTTTTTT
TRBJ2-7,TRBD1,TRBV4-2,many,CASSQDRGTGGYEQYF,TGTGCCAGCAGCCAAGATAGGGGGACAGGGGGCTACGAGCAGTACTTC
TRBJ1-6,-,TRBV10-3,many,CAISVRSDNSPLHF,TGTGCCATCAGTGTCCGGTCGGATAATTCACCCCTCCACTTT
TRBJ1-2,TRBD1,TRBV6-5,few,CASSYDQGVQSYTF,TGTGCCAGCAGTTACGATCAGGGGGTTCAAAGCTACACCTTC
TRBJ1-1,TRBD1,TRBV6-6,many,CASSSTGDTEAFF,TGTGCCAGCAGCTCCACAGGGGACACTGAAGCTTTCTTT
TRBJ2-3,TRBD2,TRBV6-4,medium-sized,CASSDSSGGADTQYF,TGTGCCAGCAGTGACTCGAGCGGGGGGGCAGATACGCAGTATTTT
TRBJ1-1,-,TRBV7-9,-,CASSLGRAEAFF,TGTGCCAGCAGCTTAGGCAGAGCGGAAGCTTTCTTT
TRBJ2-5,-,TRBV12-3/TRBV12-4,many,CASSLVDSPQETQYF,TGTGCCAGCAGTTTGGTCGACAGTCCGCAAGAGACCCAGTACTTC
TRBJ2-5,TRBD1,TRBV7-9,many,CASSEDRVMETQYF,TGTGCCAGCTCCGAGGACAGGGTAATGGAGACCCAGTACTTC
TRBJ2-2,-,TRBV5-8,many,CASSLWGPRSGELFF,TGTGCCAGCAGCCTTTGGGGGCCTAGATCCGGGGAGCTGTTTTTT
TRBJ2-3,-,TRBV5-1,many,CASSLEGLAVTDTQYF,TGCGCCAGCAGCCTTGAGGGTCTAGCAGTCACAGATACGCAGTATTTT
TRBJ1-2,TRBD1,TRBV5-6,many,CASKFSPGTGVYGYTF,TGTGCCAGCAAATTCTCCCCCGGGACAGGGGTCTATGGCTACACCTTC
TRBJ2-1,-,TRBV3-1,many,CASSLETSGDEQFF,TGTGCCAGCAGCCTTGAGACTAGTGGGGATGAGCAGTTCTTC
TRBJ1-1,TRBD1,TRBV7-8,many,CASSPRGLQGADEAFF,TGTGCCAGCAGCCCACGGGGTTTACAGGGGGCTGATGAAGCTTTCTTT
TRBJ2-4,-,TRBV12-3/TRBV12-4,many,CASSLPGARNIQYF,TGTGCCAGCAGTTTACCAGGGGCGCGGAACATTCAGTACTTC
TRBJ2-2,-,TRBV12-3/TRBV12-4,-,CASTRGPGELFF,TGTGCCAGCACCCGAGGCCCCGGGGAGCTGTTTTTT
TRBJ2-3,-,TRBV5-4,many,CASSLDGGFTDTQYF,TGTGCCAGCAGCTTGGACGGGGGTTTCACAGATACGCAGTATTTT
TRBJ1-2,-,TRBV30,many,CAWSVGLYGYTF,TGTGCCTGGAGTGTTGGACTCTATGGCTACACCTTC
TRBJ1-6,-,TRBV20-1,many,CSASTRYSPLHF,TGCAGTGCTAGCACCAGGTATTCACCCCTCCACTTT
TRBJ2-3,-,TRBV20-1,many,CSAPDRETTDTQYF,TGCAGTGCTCCCGACAGAGAAACCACAGATACGCAGTATTTT
TRBJ2-7,-,TRBV2,-,CASSEAGTLLEQYF,TGTGCCAGCAGTGAAGCGGGGACCCTCCTGGAGCAGTACTTC
TRBJ2-7,TRBD2,TRBV7-2,few,CASSYTSGAYEQYF,TGTGCCAGCAGCTACACTAGCGGGGCCTACGAGCAGTACTTC
TRBJ2-3,TRBD1,TRBV5-1,many,CASSLDPGGLTDTQYF,TGCGCCAGCAGCTTGGATCCAGGGGGCTTAACAGATACGCAGTATTTT
TRBJ1-6,TRBD1,TRBV10-3,-,CAISESGTGFNSPLHF,TGTGCCATCAGTGAGTCAGGGACAGGGTTTAATTCACCCCTCCACTTT
TRBJ1-1,-,TRBV5-1,many,CASRGTNTEAFF,TGCGCCAGTAGGGGGACGAACACTGAAGCTTTCTTT
TRBJ2-7,TRBD1,TRBV7-2,many,CASSLGQGDEQYF,TGTGCCAGCAGCTTAGGACAGGGAGACGAGCAGTACTTC
TRBJ2-5,TRBD2,TRBV6-5,many,CASSYGRGGLQETQYF,TGTGCCAGCAGTTACGGGCGGGGGGGCCTCCAAGAGACCCAGTACTTC
TRBJ2-3,TRBD2,TRBV4-1,many,CASSPGLAGGPMDTQYF,TGCGCCAGCAGCCCTGGACTAGCGGGGGGGCCGATGGATACGCAGTATTTT
TRBJ1-6,-,TRBV5-5,few,CASREGGLITSYNSPLHF,TGTGCCAGCAGGGAAGGGGGACTTATTACCTCCTATAATTCACCCCTCCACTTT
TRBJ2-3,TRBD2,TRBV4-3,many,CASSQESPSGGASRADTQYF,TGCGCCAGCAGCCAAGAGTCACCCAGCGGGGGGGCTTCTAGGGCAGATACGCAGTATTTT